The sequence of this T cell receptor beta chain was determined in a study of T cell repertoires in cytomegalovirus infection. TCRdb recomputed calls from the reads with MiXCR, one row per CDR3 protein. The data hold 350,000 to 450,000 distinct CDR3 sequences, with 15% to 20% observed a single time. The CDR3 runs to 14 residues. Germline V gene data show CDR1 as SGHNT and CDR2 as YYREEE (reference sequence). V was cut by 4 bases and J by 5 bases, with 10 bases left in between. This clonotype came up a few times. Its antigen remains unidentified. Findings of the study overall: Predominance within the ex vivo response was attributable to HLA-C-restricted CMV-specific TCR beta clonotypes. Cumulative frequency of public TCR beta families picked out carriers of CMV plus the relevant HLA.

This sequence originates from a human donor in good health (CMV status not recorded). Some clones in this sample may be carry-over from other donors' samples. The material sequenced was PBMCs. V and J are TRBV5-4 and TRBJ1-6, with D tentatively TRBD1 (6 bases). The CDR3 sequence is CASSIDRNNSPLHF. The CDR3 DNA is TGTGCCAGCAGCATCGACAGGAATAATTCACCCCTCCACTTT.